The sequence of this T cell receptor (beta chain) was determined in a study of blood T cell repertoires in COVID-19 (dated by TCRdb to the early 2020s). For context, the study as a whole: Samples from collaborators originated in the United States, Italy and Spain and spanned both the acute and convalescent phases of COVID-19. The material from the prospective study consisted of cDNA or gDNA derived from T cells, B-cell-depleted T cells, or PBMCs. Subjects who had been exposed to COVID-19, were actively infected with it, or had recovered from it provided the deeply sampled blood TCRbeta repertoires that made up the dataset. The repertoires were released in a freely available public database meant as a resource for research on the immune response to SARS-CoV-2. Where available, HLA class I and class II types were taken from metadata supplied by the sample provider and were not determined by assay-based typing. Samples were obtained from the ongoing ImmuneRACE study (first 160 participants) and from over 1,000 subjects provided by 6 global collaborators. Nearly every sample came with metadata listing a de-identified subject ID, COVID-19 status, age in years and sex.

General study outcomes and caveats: Clinical and demographic metadata were provided uncurated, with the amount varying by source and participant.

As regards this clone: What this receptor recognizes is not known. No quality values exist for individual bases; no much larger clone is one base distant.

The germline V gene encodes CDR1 SGHTS and CDR2 YDEGEE. The germline V end is reduced by 0 bases and the J end by 7 bases; junction bases left unmatched: 5. From the cysteine up to the phenylalanine, the CDR3 has a length of 15 residues. This entry keeps only the CDR3 DNA: 45 bases, framed from base 1. Each collaborating institution followed its own protocols to collect whole blood in K2EDTA tubes. Collaborator samples were shipped for TCRbeta analysis as frozen whole blood, isolated PBMCs, or DNA extracted from either sample type. TCRbeta CDR3 regions were amplified from genomic DNA by means of the immunoSEQ Assay, a bias-controlled multiplex PCR. The paper's data handling went like this. The number of nucleated cells in each sample was estimated from the amplification of reference gene primers within the assay. Sequence reads were collapsed and filtered to measure the absolute abundance of every unique TCRbeta CDR3 rearrangement. Productive Simpson clonality was computed per sample as the square root of Simpson's diversity index over productive rearrangements. The table was pulled from immuneACCESS by TCRdb, which kept in-frame rearrangements only. Such tables lose some clones; where checked, under half of the loss comes from unresolved V genes, and the rest has no known cause. The V and J calls and the clone size are those of that table, but D and trimming were determined from the DNA. The sample contains more than 90,000 clones, approximately 91% of them found a single time. Roughly 17% of the sample belongs to the ten largest clones.

This receptor chain uses TRBV5-8 and TRBJ2-1, with 9 junctional bases fitting TRBD2. Sequenced input: peripheral blood. The TCR originated in a man between 45 and 60 years old with acute or convalescent COVID-19. The CDR3 in this case is CASSLGLAASNEQFF. The DNA sequence is as follows: TGTGCCAGCAGCTTGGGACTAGCGGCTTCTAATGAGCAGTTCTTC.